Listed here are 9 T cell receptor beta chains from one sample, sequenced in a study of beta chain features in type 1 diabetes. Isolated RNA was reverse transcribed in full, so expressed TCRB transcripts were sequenced. The data were produced by immunoSEQ multiplex PCR, yet TCRdb's version contains in-frame clones alone and is incomplete. The data hold about 290,000 clones, with around 7.8% observed a single time. The specimen was central memory CD4+ T cells from blood. Every receptor here comes from a woman aged 18-29 years in good health.

Turning to this clone: No DNA is shown, since the ends of the CDR3 on it are uncertain; the CDR3 is the one TCRdb lists. The chain combines TRBV28 with TRBJ2-3. Looked up from germline, CDR1 is MDHEN and CDR2 is SYDVKM. The length of the CDR3 is 13 amino acids, counting both ends. The CDR3 reads CASSLFLWWAQYF.

This clone appeared a few times. This chain links TRBV29-1 with TRBJ2-4, with 9 bases fitting TRBD1. Per germline, CDR1 SQVTM and CDR2 ANQGSEA. The trim removed 7 bases at V and 8 bases at J, leaving 12 bases unmatched. The CDR3 consists of 14 residues. CDR3 nucleotide sequence: TGCAGCGCCTCCCGGACAGGGGAAGGAGACATTCAGTACTTC. Its translation: CSASRTGEGDIQYF.

This clone has just a few counts. This chain connects TRBV6-1 to TRBJ2-2; either TRBD1 or TRBD2 may supply D (6 bases each). V shed 3 bases and J shed 6 bases, with 14 bases lying between them. Germline assignment: CDR1 MNHNS and CDR2 SASEGT. The CDR3 spans 15 residues. CDR3 amino acids: CASSDRGPDAGELFF. In DNA form, the CDR3 reads TGTGCCAGCAGTGACCGGGGGCCAGATGCCGGGGAGCTGTTTTTT.

In its sample, this clone was seen a few times. V and J are TRBV30 and TRBJ2-7; 11 positions agree with TRBD1. Per the germline V gene, CDR1 is GTSNPN and CDR2 is SVGIG (reference sequence). J lost 12 bases, V lost 1 base, and 8 bases had no gene match. This CDR3 comprises 13 residues. In DNA form, the CDR3 reads TGTGCCTGGAGTGGGACAGGGGGCGAGATTAGGTACTTC. It encodes CAWSGTGGEIRYF. Based on the CDR3 plus reference TRBV30 and TRBJ2-7, the full variable domain is SQTIHQWPATLVQPVGSPLSLECTVEGTSNPNLYWYRQAAGRGLQLLFYSVGIGQISSEVPQNLSASRPQDRQFILSSKKLLLSDSGFYLCAWSGTGGEIRYFGPGTRLTVT.

There are a few counts of this clone. The gene calls are TRBV9 and TRBJ2-1; no definite D call. Trimming took off 5 bases at V and 5 bases at J, with 5 bases between the two ends. CDR3 length: 11 residues. The V gene's germline CDR1 is SGDLS and CDR2 YYNGEE. The CDR3 coding sequence is TGTGCCAGCAGGTCCAACAATGAGCAGTTCTTC. This encodes CASRSNNEQFF.

This rearrangement joins TRBV4-3 to TRBJ2-5; the D gene is possibly TRBD1 (9 bases). The CDR3 extends over 20 amino acids. V was trimmed by 3 bases and J by 4 bases, leaving 30 bases between them. Germline loops: CDR1 LGHNA, CDR2 YSLEER. The CDR3 DNA reads as TGCGCCAGCAGCCAGAGAATTTACAGGGGGCGCGGGGGGCGGATAGAGACCCAGTACTTC. Translating it yields CASSQRIYRGRGGRIETQYF.

This clone was counted a few times. The chain carries TRBV7-8 and TRBJ2-2, with D perhaps TRBD1 or TRBD2 (5 bases each). Trimming pared 4 bases from V and 6 bases from J, leaving 12 bases between. There are 14 residues in the CDR3. Germline V CDR1 and CDR2: SGHVS, FQNEAQ. The CDR3 protein is CASSWDPRPGELFF. CDR3 nucleotides: TGTGCCAGCAGCTGGGACCCCCGACCCGGGGAGCTGTTTTTT.

The chain joins TRBV7-2 to TRBJ2-7, with 10 bases matching TRBD2. This CDR3 comprises 15 residues. J lost 1 base, V lost 5 bases, and 5 bases had no gene match. Germline-derived CDR1 and CDR2 are SGHTA and FQGNSA. Written as DNA, the CDR3 is TGTGCCAGCAGCATCGGACTAGCGGAGTCCTACGAGCAGTACTTC. It codes for CASSIGLAESYEQYF.

In its sample, this clone was seen a few times. A much larger clone lies a single base off, so this may be a read error. The V gene is TRBV5-6, the J gene TRBJ2-3; D is perhaps TRBD1 (5 bases). Trimming took 0 bases from V and 8 from J, leaving 13 bases between them. This CDR3 contains 14 residues. Germline CDR1 and CDR2: SGHDT and YYEEEE. CDR3 DNA sequence: TGTGCCAGCAGCTTGGAGGGAAGGGGCGGTACGCAGTATTTT. Its translation is CASSLEGRGGTQYF.